A single sample gave rise to the 14 T cell receptor beta chains below, sequenced in a study of T cell responses to AZD1222 COVID-19 vaccine. Profiled with immunoSEQ multiplex PCR; TCRdb holds only in-frame clones, not every one. In the table there are approximately 190,000 clones, almost 95% of which are singletons. Sequencing was performed on peripheral blood, taken on day 0 of AZD1222 vaccination. These receptors were taken from an adult in good health.

The V call is TRBV4-2, the J call TRBJ1-1, with D possibly TRBD1 on 6 matching bases. The germline V and J ends were trimmed by 7 bases and 1 base, with 19 bases remaining between them. CDR1 and CDR2 from the germline V gene are LGHNA and YNFKEQ. The CDR3 consists of 16 residues. The DNA of the CDR3 is TGTGCCAGCATCATGGAGGGGGGCCGAGGGAACACTGAAGCTTTCTTT. Protein sequence: CASIMEGGRGNTEAFF.

The chain has TRBV5-1 and TRBJ2-3; D unresolved. This CDR3 has 15 residues. Trimming took off 0 bases at V and 0 bases at J, with 8 bases between the two ends. In germline, CDR1 is SGHRS, CDR2 YFSETQ. The DNA of the CDR3 is TGCGCCAGCAGCTTGGTCCAGTTTAGCACAGATACGCAGTATTTT. Translation: CASSLVQFSTDTQYF.

This clone was detected once. The V and J genes are TRBV6-2 or TRBV6-3 and TRBJ2-7, with TRBD1 matching 10 bases. CDR3 size: 14 residues. Germline values: CDR1 MNHEY, CDR2 SVGEGT. V dropped 6 bases and J dropped 5; count of bases not matched to a gene: 7. CDR3 DNA: TGTGCCAGCAGCCGGGACAGGGGCAGGCACGAGCAGTACTTC. Translated, it gives CASSRDRGRHEQYF.

CDR3 in amino acids: CSASGVGGRFTGELFF. CDR3 sequence (DNA): TGCAGCGCGTCCGGTGTGGGGGGGCGGTTCACCGGGGAGCTGTTTTTT. V and J are TRBV29-1 and TRBJ2-2, with D maybe TRBD2 (7 bases). Germline loops: CDR1 SQVTM, CDR2 ANQGSEA. CDR3 length: 16 amino acids. The V end was cut by 7 bases, the J end by 4 bases, with 22 bases between.

This clone was found a few times. This rearrangement joins TRBV2 to TRBJ1-2; D perhaps matches TRBD1 (5 bases). The CDR3 runs to 14 residues. Per germline, CDR1 SNHLY and CDR2 FYNNEI. Trimming took off 1 base at V and 2 bases at J, with 8 bases between the two ends. The CDR3 loop reads CASSEERQNYGYTF. The CDR3 nucleotides are TGTGCCAGCAGTGAAGAACGACAGAACTATGGCTACACCTTC.

V usage is TRBV12-5 and J usage is TRBJ2-5, with D possibly TRBD1 on 5 matching bases. Germline V gene sequence: CDR1 LGHNT, CDR2 FRNRAP. Trimming removed 2 bases from V and 2 bases from J, with 15 bases in between. The CDR3 loop spans 16 amino acids. The CDR3 region has the DNA TGTGCTAGTGGTTTGTTCGAAGGGGCCGCGCAAGAGACCCAGTACTTC. Protein product: CASGLFEGAAQETQYF. The variable domain in full, with the rest retrieved from reference TRBV12-5 and TRBJ2-5, is DARVTQTPRHKVTEMGQEVTMRCQPILGHNTVFWYRQTMMQGLELLAYFRNRAPLDDSGMPKDRFSAEMPDATLATLKIQPSEPRDSAVYFCASGLFEGAAQETQYFGPGTRLLVL.

The chain couples TRBV12-3 or TRBV12-4 to TRBJ1-1; 7 positions match TRBD1. V trimming: 11 bases; J trimming: 1 base; junction bases outside the gene matches: 7. The CDR3 has 13 residues. This chain's CDR3 is CAGNAGGNTEAFF. CDR3 in DNA: TGTGCCGGAAATGCAGGGGGGAACACTGAAGCTTTCTTT.

The V and J genes are TRBV6-5 and TRBJ2-7; 8 bases fit TRBD2. The junction had 9 bases not matched to a gene; V was cut back by 6 bases and J by 2 bases. The length of the CDR3 is 15 residues. Germline assignment: CDR1 MNHEY and CDR2 SVGAGI. CDR3 in amino acids: CASRVDSGVPYEQYF. CDR3 coding DNA: TGTGCCAGCAGGGTGGATAGCGGGGTACCCTACGAGCAGTACTTC.

The chain carries TRBV28 and TRBJ1-5; D might be TRBD1 (6 bases). Germline loops: CDR1 MDHEN, CDR2 SYDVKM. The CDR3 is 15 amino acids. V lost 2 bases to trimming and J lost 5 bases, with 13 bases between them. DNA for the CDR3: TGTGCCAGCAGTTTAGGGGGGGGCGGGGATCAGCCCCAGCATTTT. It specifies CASSLGGGGDQPQHF.

CDR3 bases: TGTGCCAGCAGTCCCTCATATCAAGGCTTGCGTGAAAAACTGTTTTTT. Residues: CASSPSYQGLREKLFF. The V call is TRBV28, the J call TRBJ1-4; D gene uncertain. There are 16 residues in the CDR3. V lost 5 bases and J lost 7, with 20 bases in between. CDR1 and CDR2 from the germline V gene are MDHEN and SYDVKM.

The chain carries TRBV6-2 or TRBV6-3 and TRBJ2-3, with TRBD2 identical over 12 bases. J lost 0 bases, V lost 3 bases, and 7 bases had no gene match. The CDR3 sequence is 18 residues long. Germline loops: CDR1 MNHEY, CDR2 SVGEGT. The CDR3: CASSYDFGTSGSTDTQYF. Here the CDR3 DNA reads TGTGCCAGCAGTTATGATTTTGGGACTAGCGGGAGCACAGATACGCAGTATTTT.

J is TRBJ2-1 and V is TRBV28; TRBD2 matches at 7 bases. The trim removed 5 bases at V and 0 bases at J, leaving 10 bases unmatched. The CDR3 is made up of 17 amino acids. In germline, CDR1 is MDHEN, CDR2 SYDVKM. The DNA for the CDR3 is TGTGCCAGCAGTCGATCGGGACTAAATAGCTCCTACAATGAGCAGTTCTTC. Translating it yields CASSRSGLNSSYNEQFF.

V usage is TRBV6-5 and J usage is TRBJ1-1; 9 bases align to TRBD1. CDR1 and CDR2 from the germline V gene are MNHEY and SVGAGI. The CDR3 consists of 15 residues. V lost 7 bases and J lost 7; bases outside the gene matches: 13. CDR3 amino acids: CASTPTRTGADEAFF. CDR3 DNA sequence: TGTGCCAGCACACCTACAAGGACAGGGGCGGATGAAGCTTTCTTT.

V gene TRBV6-5 combines with J gene TRBJ1-5, with D possibly TRBD1 on 6 matching bases. The CDR3 has 13 residues. Germline V gene data show CDR1 as MNHEY and CDR2 as SVGAGI. Trimming pared 5 bases from V and 6 bases from J, leaving 11 bases between. CDR3 in DNA: TGTGCCAGCAGTCCCGGGACACCTCAGCCCCAGCATTTT. This codes for CASSPGTPQPQHF.